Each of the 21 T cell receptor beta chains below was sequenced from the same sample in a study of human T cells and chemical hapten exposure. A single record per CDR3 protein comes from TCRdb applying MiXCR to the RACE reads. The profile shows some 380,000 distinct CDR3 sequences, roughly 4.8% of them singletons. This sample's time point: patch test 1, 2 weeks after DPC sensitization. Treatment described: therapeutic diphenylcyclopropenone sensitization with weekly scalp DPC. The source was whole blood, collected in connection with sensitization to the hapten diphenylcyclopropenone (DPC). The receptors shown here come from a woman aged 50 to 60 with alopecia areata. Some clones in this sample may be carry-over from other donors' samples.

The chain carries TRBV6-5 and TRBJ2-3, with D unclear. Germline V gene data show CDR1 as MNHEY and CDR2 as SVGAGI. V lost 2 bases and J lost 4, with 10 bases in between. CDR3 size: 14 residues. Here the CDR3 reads CASSYRRASDTQYF. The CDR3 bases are TGTGCCAGCAGTTACCGTCGAGCGTCAGATACGCAGTATTTT.

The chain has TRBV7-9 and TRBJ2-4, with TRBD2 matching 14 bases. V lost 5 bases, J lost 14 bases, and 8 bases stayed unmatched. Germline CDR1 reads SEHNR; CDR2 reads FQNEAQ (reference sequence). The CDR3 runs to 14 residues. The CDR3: CASSPGLAGGLKYF. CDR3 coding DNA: TGTGCCAGCAGCCCCGGACTAGCGGGAGGCCTTAAGTACTTC.

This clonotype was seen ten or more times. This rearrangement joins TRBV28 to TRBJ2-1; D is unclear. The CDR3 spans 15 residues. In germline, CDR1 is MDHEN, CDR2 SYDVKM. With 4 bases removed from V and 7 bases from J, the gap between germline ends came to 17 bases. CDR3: CASSYDRTELNEQFF. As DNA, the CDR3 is TGTGCCAGCAGTTACGACCGTACCGAGCTGAATGAGCAGTTCTTC. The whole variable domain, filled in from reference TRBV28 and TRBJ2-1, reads DVKVTQSSRYLVKRTGEKVFLECVQDMDHENMFWYRQDPGLGLRLIYFSYDVKMKEKGDIPEGYSVSREKKERFSLILESASTNQTSMYLCASSYDRTELNEQFFGPGTRLTVL.

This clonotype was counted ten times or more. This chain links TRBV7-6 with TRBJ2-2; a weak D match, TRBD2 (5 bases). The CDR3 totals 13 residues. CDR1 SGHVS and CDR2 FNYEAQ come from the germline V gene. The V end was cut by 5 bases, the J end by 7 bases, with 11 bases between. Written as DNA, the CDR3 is TGTGCCAGCAGCCCTCCTAGCCGCGGGGAGCTGTTTTTT. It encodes CASSPPSRGELFF.

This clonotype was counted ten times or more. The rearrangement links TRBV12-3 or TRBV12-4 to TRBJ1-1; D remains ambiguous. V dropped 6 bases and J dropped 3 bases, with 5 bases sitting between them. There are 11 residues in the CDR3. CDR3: CASSLYTEAFF. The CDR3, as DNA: TGTGCCAGCAGCCTGTACACTGAAGCTTTCTTT.

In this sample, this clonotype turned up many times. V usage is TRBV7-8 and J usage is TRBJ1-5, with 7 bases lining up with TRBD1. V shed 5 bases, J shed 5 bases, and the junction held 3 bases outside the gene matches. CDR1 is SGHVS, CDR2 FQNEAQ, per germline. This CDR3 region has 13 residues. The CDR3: CASSTGTDQPQHF. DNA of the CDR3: TGTGCCAGCAGCACCGGGACAGATCAGCCCCAGCATTTT.

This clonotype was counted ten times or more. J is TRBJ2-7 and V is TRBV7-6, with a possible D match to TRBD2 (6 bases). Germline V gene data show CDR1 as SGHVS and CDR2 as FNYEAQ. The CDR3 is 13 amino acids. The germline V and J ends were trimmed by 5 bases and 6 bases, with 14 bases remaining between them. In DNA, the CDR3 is TGTGCCAGCAGCCGAGCTCCCGGGGGCGAGCAGTACTTC. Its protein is CASSRAPGGEQYF.

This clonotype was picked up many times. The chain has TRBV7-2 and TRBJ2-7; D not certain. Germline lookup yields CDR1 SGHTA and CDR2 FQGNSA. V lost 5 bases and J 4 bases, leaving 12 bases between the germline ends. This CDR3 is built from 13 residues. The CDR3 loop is CASSPRPGYEQYF. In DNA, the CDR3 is TGTGCCAGCAGCCCTAGGCCAGGTTACGAGCAGTACTTC. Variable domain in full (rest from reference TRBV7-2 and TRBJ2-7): GAGVSQSPSNKVTEKGKDVELRCDPISGHTALYWYRQSLGQGLEFLIYFQGNSAPDKSGLPSDRFSAERTGGSVSTLTIQRTQQEDSAVYLCASSPRPGYEQYFGPGTRLTVT.

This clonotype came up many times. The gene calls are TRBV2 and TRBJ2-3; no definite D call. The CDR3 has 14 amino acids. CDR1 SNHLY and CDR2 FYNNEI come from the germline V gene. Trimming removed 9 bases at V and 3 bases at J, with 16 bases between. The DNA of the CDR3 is TGTGCCAGTGGAGCTATGCCCAGGACAGATACGCAGTATTTT. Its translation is CASGAMPRTDTQYF.

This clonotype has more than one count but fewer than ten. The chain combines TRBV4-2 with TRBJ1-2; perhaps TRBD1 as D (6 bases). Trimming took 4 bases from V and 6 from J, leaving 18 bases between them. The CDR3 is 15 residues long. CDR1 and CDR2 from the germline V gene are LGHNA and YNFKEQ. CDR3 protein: CASSPGWAGVNGYTF. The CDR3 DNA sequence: TGTGCCAGCAGCCCGGGGTGGGCAGGGGTGAATGGCTACACCTTC.

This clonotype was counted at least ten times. The CDR3 coding sequence is TGCGCCAGCAGCCCAGACGTAGCTCCGAATGAGCAGTTCTTC. Translated: CASSPDVAPNEQFF. The rearrangement links TRBV4-3 to TRBJ2-1; D is undetermined. Germline V gives CDR1 LGHNA, CDR2 YSLEER. With 4 bases removed from V and 7 bases from J, the gap between germline ends came to 14 bases. CDR3 length: 14 amino acids.

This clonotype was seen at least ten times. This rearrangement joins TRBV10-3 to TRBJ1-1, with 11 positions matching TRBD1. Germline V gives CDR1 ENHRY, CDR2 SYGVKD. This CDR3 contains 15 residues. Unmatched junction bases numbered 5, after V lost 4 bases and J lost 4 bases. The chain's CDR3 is CAISVPDRGPTEAFF. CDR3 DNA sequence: TGTGCCATCAGTGTGCCGGACAGGGGGCCCACTGAAGCTTTCTTT.

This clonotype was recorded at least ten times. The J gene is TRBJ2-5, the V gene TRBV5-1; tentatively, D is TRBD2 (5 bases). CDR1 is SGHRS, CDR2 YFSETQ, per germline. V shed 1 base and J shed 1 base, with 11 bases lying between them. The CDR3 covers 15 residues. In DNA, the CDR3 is TGCGCCAGCAGCTTGCGGGGTCGGGCCCAAGAGACCCAGTACTTC. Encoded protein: CASSLRGRAQETQYF.

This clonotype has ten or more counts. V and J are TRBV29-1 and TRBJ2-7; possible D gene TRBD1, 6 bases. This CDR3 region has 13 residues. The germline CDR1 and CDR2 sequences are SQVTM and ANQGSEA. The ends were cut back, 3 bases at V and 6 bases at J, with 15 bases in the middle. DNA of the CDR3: TGCAGCGTTGAGGGGGCGGAGGCGGGCGAGCAGTACTTC. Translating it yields CSVEGAEAGEQYF.

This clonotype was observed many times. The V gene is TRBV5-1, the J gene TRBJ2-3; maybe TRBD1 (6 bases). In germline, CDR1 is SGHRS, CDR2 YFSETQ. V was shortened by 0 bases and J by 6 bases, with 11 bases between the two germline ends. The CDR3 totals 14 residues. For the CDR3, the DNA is TGCGCCAGCAGCTTGGAGGCAGGGGCGGATACGCAGTATTTT. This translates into CASSLEAGADTQYF.

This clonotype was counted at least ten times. The DNA for the CDR3 is TGTGCCAGCAGTTTAAGAGTTCGGGACATTACCGAGGTAGCGGGAGTTCGGAATGAGCAGTTCTTC. Its translation: CASSLRVRDITEVAGVRNEQFF. The chain links TRBV27 to TRBJ2-1; TRBD2 matches at 9 bases. This CDR3 spans 22 amino acids. The junction had 27 bases not matched to a gene; V was cut back by 2 bases and J by 7 bases. The germline gives CDR1 MNHEY, CDR2 SMNVEV (reference sequence).

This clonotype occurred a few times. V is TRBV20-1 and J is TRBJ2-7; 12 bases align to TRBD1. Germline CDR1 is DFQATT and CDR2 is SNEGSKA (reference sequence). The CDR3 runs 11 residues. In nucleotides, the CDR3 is TGCTCCGGGACAGGGGGCCTCGAGCAGTACTTC. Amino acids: CSGTGGLEQYF.

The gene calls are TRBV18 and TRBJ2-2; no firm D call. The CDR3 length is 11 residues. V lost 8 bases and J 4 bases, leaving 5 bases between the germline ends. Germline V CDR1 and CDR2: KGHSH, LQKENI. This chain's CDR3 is CASRSTGELFF. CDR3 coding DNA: TGTGCCAGCCGAAGCACCGGGGAGCTGTTTTTT.

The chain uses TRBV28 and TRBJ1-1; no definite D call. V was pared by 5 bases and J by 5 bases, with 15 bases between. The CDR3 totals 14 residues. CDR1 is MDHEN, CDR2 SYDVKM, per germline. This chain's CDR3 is CASSPGPRGTEAFF. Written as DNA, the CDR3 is TGTGCCAGCAGTCCCGGGCCTCGAGGAACTGAAGCTTTCTTT.

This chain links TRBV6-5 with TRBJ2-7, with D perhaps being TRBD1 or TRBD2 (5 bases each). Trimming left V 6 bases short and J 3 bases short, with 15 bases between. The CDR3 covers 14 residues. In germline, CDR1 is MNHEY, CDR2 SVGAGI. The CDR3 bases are TGTGCCAGCAGCGACGAGGGGATCCACTACGAGCAGTACTTC. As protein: CASSDEGIHYEQYF.

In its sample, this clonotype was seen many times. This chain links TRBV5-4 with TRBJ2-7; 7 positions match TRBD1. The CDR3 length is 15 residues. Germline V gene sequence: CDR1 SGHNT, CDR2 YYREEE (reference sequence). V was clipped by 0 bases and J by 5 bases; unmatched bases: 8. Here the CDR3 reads CASSLETGPLDEQYF. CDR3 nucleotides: TGTGCCAGCAGCTTGGAGACAGGGCCCCTCGACGAGCAGTACTTC.